This TCR beta chain came from a study of T cells after yellow fever vaccination. Overall study findings and caveats: A weaker secondary response peaked on day 5, the primary on day 15. At under 97% for CD4 and almost 90% for CD8, most primary-vaccination clones showed up again after the booster.

The 5'RACE template-switching step produced TCR cDNA and added a universal primer site and UMIs. TCRdb processed the 5' RACE reads anew with MiXCR; each CDR3 protein has one entry. Among around 310,000 distinct CDR3 sequences listed, roughly 8.7% were seen once. In the case of this clonotype: Its antigen is still unknown.

The germline gives CDR1 SGHNT, CDR2 YYREEE (reference sequence). This CDR3 has 14 residues. The ends were cut back, 3 bases at V and 2 bases at J, with 8 bases in the middle. This material consisted of PBMCs, taken on the day of the first yellow fever vaccination. This TCR was sampled from a man between 18 and 35 years old who received the YFV17D yellow fever vaccine. The chain links TRBV5-4 to TRBJ2-2; D is unclear. The CDR3 bases are TGTGCCAGCAGCTCGGGTTATAACACCGGGGAGCTGTTTTTT. Its translation: CASSSGYNTGELFF.